A selection of T cell receptor beta chains follows, all from one sample in a study of T cells in Graves' hyperthyroidism and ophthalmopathy. TCRdb itself ran the multiplex PCR reads through MiXCR, one entry per CDR3 protein. The sample has hundreds of thousands of distinct CDR3 sequences, 20% to 25% seen once. The sequencing input was blood. The receptors were sampled from a woman in her 70s with Graves' ophthalmopathy. CDR3s include the opening cysteine and the closing phenylalanine or tryptophan. The order of the fields is D gene, J gene, V gene, clone size, CDR3 DNA, CDR3 protein. A D gene is named only where the DNA matches it firmly. The listing skips clone size in some rows; elsewhere it reads once, few, many or a size class.

D: TRBD1
J: TRBJ2-7
V: TRBV4-3
size: NA
DNA: TGCGCCAGCAGCCAAGATCAGGGAACAGGGGACGAGCAGTACTTC
CDR3: CASSQDQGTGDEQYF

D: NA
J: TRBJ2-3
V: TRBV30
size: NA
DNA: TGTGCCTGGAGCCGCAGACTCTTTGCGCAGTATTTT
CDR3: CAWSRRLFAQYF

D: TRBD2
J: TRBJ2-7
V: TRBV6-1
size: few
DNA: TGTGCCAGCAGTCGTTCGGGAGGCTACGAGCAGTACTTC
CDR3: CASSRSGGYEQYF

D: NA
J: TRBJ2-7
V: TRBV28
size: NA
DNA: TGTGCCAGCAGCCCGACCCCTAGCTCCTACGAGCAGTACTTC
CDR3: CASSPTPSSYEQYF

D: NA
J: TRBJ1-2
V: TRBV6-2/TRBV6-3
size: few
DNA: TGTGCCAGCAGTTACGGCAGGTCCTACTATGGCTACACCTTC
CDR3: CASSYGRSYYGYTF

D: NA
J: TRBJ2-1
V: TRBV6-2/TRBV6-3
size: NA
DNA: TGTGCCAGCAGCCCACATGGGAGTTACCATGAGCAGTTCTTC
CDR3: CASSPHGSYHEQFF

D: NA
J: TRBJ2-2
V: TRBV4-1
size: NA
DNA: TGCGCCAGCAGCCAACCCCGGACAGATGCGAACACCGGGGAGCTGTTTTTT
CDR3: CASSQPRTDANTGELFF

D: NA
J: TRBJ1-1
V: TRBV7-3
size: few
DNA: TGTGCCAGCAGCCCACAGATACAGGGTGAAGCTTTCTTT
CDR3: CASSPQIQGEAFF

D: NA
J: TRBJ2-2
V: TRBV19
size: NA
DNA: TGTGCCACCGGGTGGTCGAACACCGGGGAGCTGTTTTTT
CDR3: CATGWSNTGELFF

D: NA
J: TRBJ2-7
V: TRBV29-1
size: few
DNA: TGCAGCGTTGCCGGAACCTACGAGCAGTACTTC
CDR3: CSVAGTYEQYF

D: TRBD2
J: TRBJ2-7
V: TRBV20-1
size: once
DNA: TGCAGTGCTAGAGGCTACTCGAGCGGGAGGGGAGGCTACGAGCAGTACTTC
CDR3: CSARGYSSGRGGYEQYF

D: TRBD1
J: TRBJ1-3
V: TRBV20-1
size: NA
DNA: TGCAGTGCTAGAGACCCCGGACAGGGCTCTGGAAACACCATATATTTT
CDR3: CSARDPGQGSGNTIYF

D: TRBD1
J: TRBJ1-2
V: TRBV28
size: few
DNA: TGTGCCAGCAGCTCGACAGGGCTTGGCTACACCTTC
CDR3: CASSSTGLGYTF

D: TRBD2
J: TRBJ2-3
V: TRBV19
size: few
DNA: TGTGCCAGTAGCCAACTGGGACTAACCCCGGATACGCAGTATTTT
CDR3: CASSQLGLTPDTQYF

D: NA
J: TRBJ2-6
V: TRBV11-3
size: NA
DNA: TGTGCCAGCAGCTCGCACAGAGGACCCAACGTCCTGACTTTC
CDR3: CASSSHRGPNVLTF

D: TRBD2
J: TRBJ2-1
V: TRBV7-2
size: few
DNA: TGTGCCAGCAGCTACACTAGCGGGAGCAGCTCCTACAATGAGCAGTTCTTC
CDR3: CASSYTSGSSSYNEQFF

D: NA
J: TRBJ2-3
V: TRBV3-1
size: NA
DNA: TGTGCCAGCAGAAGCGGACGGGTACCGTCCGGGGATACGCAGTATTTT
CDR3: CASRSGRVPSGDTQYF

D: NA
J: TRBJ1-2
V: TRBV7-9
size: NA
DNA: TGTGCCAGCAGCTTAGACCTCTATGGCTACACCTTC
CDR3: CASSLDLYGYTF

D: TRBD2
J: TRBJ2-5
V: TRBV11-2
size: NA
DNA: TGTGCCAGCAGACCCTCGGGGCGGGGGGTCCAAGAGACCCAGTACTTC
CDR3: CASRPSGRGVQETQYF

D: NA
J: TRBJ2-5
V: TRBV2
size: many
DNA: TGTGCCAGCAGCGCGCAGGGAGGCGAGACCCAGTACTTC
CDR3: CASSAQGGETQYF

D: NA
J: TRBJ1-2
V: TRBV15
size: many
DNA: TGTGCCACCAGCAGAGTACACTCCGATGGCTACACCTTC
CDR3: CATSRVHSDGYTF

D: NA
J: TRBJ2-3
V: TRBV6-2/TRBV6-3
size: few
DNA: TGTGCCAGCAACGGCAACACAGATACGCAGTATTTT
CDR3: CASNGNTDTQYF

D: TRBD2
J: TRBJ2-6
V: TRBV19
size: NA
DNA: TGTGCCAGTACCCCCTCGGTAGCGGGAGATCTCTCTGGGGCCAACGTCCTGACTTTC
CDR3: CASTPSVAGDLSGANVLTF

D: NA
J: TRBJ1-1
V: TRBV30
size: few
DNA: TGTGCCTGGAGTGTACGCCGAAGAGACACTGAAGCTTTCTTT
CDR3: CAWSVRRRDTEAFF

D: NA
J: TRBJ1-6
V: TRBV6-9
size: NA
DNA: TGTGCCAGCAGTTATACAGGGAGGGATTCACCCCTCCACTTT
CDR3: CASSYTGRDSPLHF